This is a list of T cell receptor beta chains from one sample in a study of blood T cell repertoires in COVID-19. Clones were read by immunoSEQ multiplex PCR, and TCRdb kept only the in-frame ones, dropping some. The repertoire consists of 120,000 to 150,000 clones, with around three quarters occurring once and the leading ten covering less than 4.5%. The specimen sequenced was peripheral blood. All receptors derive from a man aged 55 to 69 with acute or convalescent COVID-19. The CDR3 runs from the conserved cysteine through the conserved F or W. The D gene is left open where the match is weak. Not all rows give a size; the values are once, few, many and, for expanded clones, a class.

TRBV30	.	TRBJ2-1	few	TGTGCCTGGAGTAAAGGAGCAGGGGCCAATGAGCAGTTCTTC	CAWSKGAGANEQFF
TRBV5-4	TRBD1	TRBJ1-2	.	TGTGCCAGCAGCTTCGCCGACAGGGACCGATATGGCTACACCTTC	CASSFADRDRYGYTF
TRBV10-3	TRBD1	TRBJ1-5	few	TGTGCCACCGCGACAGGGGGCGCAGGTCAGCCCCAGCATTTT	CATATGGAGQPQHF
TRBV9	TRBD2	TRBJ2-1	once	TGTGCCAGCAGCGTAGCCGTCAGCGGGGGTGAGCAGTTCTTC	CASSVAVSGGEQFF
TRBV3-1/TRBV3-2	TRBD1	TRBJ1-5	.	TGTGCCAGCAGCCATCCGGGACAGATGAAACGGAAGCCCCAGCATTTT	CASSHPGQMKRKPQHF
TRBV27	TRBD2	TRBJ2-2	.	TGTGCCAGCAGTTTATCGGAGGGACTAGCGAACACCGGGGAGCTGTTTTTT	CASSLSEGLANTGELFF
TRBV6-2/TRBV6-3	TRBD2	TRBJ2-1	.	TGTGCCAGCAGTTACCGAGGGACTAGTGTCAATGAGCAGTTCTTC	CASSYRGTSVNEQFF
TRBV7-9	.	TRBJ1-4	.	TGTGCCAGCAGCTTGTCGACAGGACAGAATGAAAAACTGTTTTTT	CASSLSTGQNEKLFF
TRBV28	TRBD1	TRBJ1-2	.	TGTGCCAGCAGCTCGGGACAGCTCTATGGCTACACCTTC	CASSSGQLYGYTF
TRBV3-1/TRBV3-2	TRBD1	TRBJ2-7	.	TGTGCCAGCAGGGCCAATGACAGGGGTGGCGAGCAGTACTTC	CASRANDRGGEQYF
TRBV29-1	.	TRBJ2-4	.	TGCAGCGTTGGTCAGGGGGAGGAGAACATTCAGTACTTC	CSVGQGEENIQYF
TRBV6-5	TRBD1	TRBJ1-5	.	TGTGCCAGCCGGACAGGGTTTGGGAATCAGCCCCAGCATTTT	CASRTGFGNQPQHF
TRBV30	.	TRBJ1-6	.	TGTGCCTGGAGTGTTGGACAGTCGAATCCACCCCTCCACTTT	CAWSVGQSNPPLHF
TRBV3-1/TRBV3-2	.	TRBJ1-3	.	TGTGCCAGCAGCCAAGAGATCCTTAGTGGAAACACCATATATTTT	CASSQEILSGNTIYF
TRBV24-1	.	TRBJ1-5	.	TGTGCCACCAGTGACCAACATTGGACTGCAAATCAGCCCCAGCATTTT	CATSDQHWTANQPQHF
TRBV19	.	TRBJ1-5	.	TGTGCCAGTAGCCCCAGGGCTGATCAGCCCCAGCATTTT	CASSPRADQPQHF
TRBV11-1	.	TRBJ2-1	.	TGTGCCAGCAGCTTAGTTGGCTCTAGCTCCTACAATGAGCAGTTCTTC	CASSLVGSSSYNEQFF
TRBV19	TRBD1	TRBJ1-1	.	TGTGCCAGTAGTAAAACATGGACAGGGAACACTGAAGCTTTCTTT	CASSKTWTGNTEAFF
TRBV7-9	.	TRBJ1-4	.	TGTGCCAGCAGCTTAGGAACTGGCGGTAATGAAAAACTGTTTTTT	CASSLGTGGNEKLFF
TRBV6-5	.	TRBJ1-2	.	TGTGCCAGCAGTTACTCAGCCGGGAACTATGGCTACACCTTC	CASSYSAGNYGYTF
TRBV7-2	TRBD1	TRBJ1-2	.	TGTGCCAGCAGCTTTCTGGGACAGGGTGATGGCTACACCTTC	CASSFLGQGDGYTF
TRBV7-2	.	TRBJ2-1	.	TGTGCCAGCAGCATTACGCGGGCCCCGATGAATGAGCAGTTCTTC	CASSITRAPMNEQFF
TRBV5-6	.	TRBJ1-1	.	TGTGCCAGCACCCTTGGTCAGGTCCGGGGCACTGAAGCTTTCTTT	CASTLGQVRGTEAFF
TRBV28	.	TRBJ1-6	many	TGTGCCAGCAGGTGGAACAGTTTAAATTCACCCCTCCACTTT	CASRWNSLNSPLHF
TRBV6-5	TRBD2	TRBJ2-7	once	TGTGCCAGCAGTTCCGGACTAGCGTCAACCTACGAGCAGTACTTC	CASSSGLASTYEQYF
TRBV6-6	.	TRBJ1-3	.	TGTGCCAGCAGTTTATCCGGGACAACCGGAAACACCATATATTTT	CASSLSGTTGNTIYF
TRBV7-3	TRBD2	TRBJ2-1	once	TGTGCCAGCAGCCCCAAGGGTCGTGCGGGAGGAAATGAGCAGTTCTTC	CASSPKGRAGGNEQFF
TRBV30	TRBD1	TRBJ1-6	once	TGTGCCTGGAGTCTGGACAGGGGTAATTCACCCCTCCACTTT	CAWSLDRGNSPLHF
TRBV5-1	.	TRBJ1-3	.	TGCGCCAGCAGCTTAACAGTTCAAGGAAACACCATATATTTT	CASSLTVQGNTIYF
TRBV7-9	.	TRBJ2-4	.	TGTGCCAGCAGCTTGGACAGACTACACAACATTCAGTACTTC	CASSLDRLHNIQYF
TRBV29-1	TRBD1	TRBJ1-2	.	TGCAGCGCCGAGACAGGGTCCCCCAGCTATGGCTACACCTTC	CSAETGSPSYGYTF
TRBV19	.	TRBJ1-2	few	TGTGCCAGTAGTAACAGGGATCGTGGCTACACCTTC	CASSNRDRGYTF
TRBV2	.	TRBJ1-2	.	TGTGCCAGCAAGCGGGAGGGAGGAGGTGGCTACACCTTC	CASKREGGGGYTF
TRBV27	TRBD1	TRBJ1-6	.	TGTGCCAGCAGTCGGACAGGGGATAATTCACCCCTCCACTTT	CASSRTGDNSPLHF
TRBV6-5	.	TRBJ1-3	.	TGTGCCAGCATCAAAGGTGTAGGGGCTGGAAACACCATATATTTT	CASIKGVGAGNTIYF
TRBV6-5	.	TRBJ2-7	.	TGTGCCAGCAAGCAGGGCTACGAGCAGTACTTC	CASKQGYEQYF
TRBV7-9	.	TRBJ2-5	.	TGTGCCAGCATACGCGGACAGCAAGAGACCCAGTACTTC	CASIRGQQETQYF
TRBV30	.	TRBJ2-7	.	TGTGCCTGGAGCGAATTTCGAGCAAGGCGGTTGTACGAGCAGTACTTC	CAWSEFRARRLYEQYF